This T cell receptor beta chain was captured by sequencing in a study of T-cell reconstitution after alpha-beta-depleted transplantation in children. Notes on the study in general: At one year after transplant, newly produced T cells mostly accounted for T-cell counts and diversity. Roughly two months post-transplant, alpha-beta T cells reportedly originated from several hundred graft clones that had expanded.

This clonotype was seen at least ten times. The antigen is not known. This CDR3 region has 17 residues. CDR1 SGDLS and CDR2 YYNGEE come from the germline V gene. Germline trimming cut 0 bases from V and 3 bases from J; bases unmatched to any gene: 5. Unique molecular identifiers featured in how the TCRbeta library was prepared. MiXCR was run by TCRdb on the PCR reads, yielding one entry per CDR3 protein. The sample carries about 340,000 distinct CDR3 sequences, about 16% recorded once. The chain combines TRBV9 with TRBJ2-1; TRBD2 agrees at 11 bases. Specimen: PBMCs, mostly from graft donor cells, collected 360 days after TCRalphabeta/CD19-depleted stem cell transplant. The TCR comes from a male patient aged 2 to 10 who had a stem cell transplant for acute lymphoblastic leukemia, so the T cells may come from the graft donor. As DNA, the CDR3 is TGTGCCAGCAGCGTAGAGGCTAGCGGGAGGTTCTACAATGAGCAGTTCTTC. Residues: CASSVEASGRFYNEQFF.